The 20 T cell receptor beta chains presented below share a single source sample, sequenced in a study of preoperative IRX-2 immunotherapy in early breast cancer. Sequencing was performed with immunoSEQ multiplex PCR; in TCRdb, only in-frame clones are kept and a portion is missing. The table includes over 35,000 clones, 85% to 95% detected once. Stated treatment: preoperative locoregional IRX-2 cytokine immunotherapy. This specimen was tumor tissue, taken after IRX-2 immunotherapy. These receptors all come from a human donor with breast cancer.

This clone was detected only once. The chain couples TRBV7-9 to TRBJ1-2, with D unclear. The CDR3 has 15 residues. Trimming cost V 2 bases and J 4 bases, with 14 bases left between them. Germline CDR1 and CDR2: SEHNR and FQNEAQ (reference sequence). The CDR3 region has the DNA TGTGCCAGCAGCTTATCCAGCCTGCCAAGCTATGGCTACACCTTC. Encoded protein: CASSLSSLPSYGYTF.

This chain uses TRBV4-2 with TRBJ2-3, with 9 bases matching TRBD2. The CDR3 extends over 19 amino acids. V was clipped by 0 bases and J by 6 bases; unmatched bases: 16. The germline V gene encodes CDR1 LGHNA and CDR2 YNFKEQ. The CDR3 sequence is CASSQDSNSGRYLADTQYF. The DNA of the CDR3 is TGTGCCAGCAGCCAAGACTCGAATAGCGGGAGATACTTGGCGGATACGCAGTATTTT.

This clone came up a few times. The chain recombines TRBV27 with TRBJ2-5; 12 bases are a match to TRBD2. This CDR3 contains 15 residues. V shed 3 bases and J 2 bases; nucleotides not matched to a gene: 1. Germline CDR1 is MNHEY and CDR2 is SMNVEV (reference sequence). The CDR3 sequence: CASSFGLAGQETQYF. CDR3 nucleotide sequence: TGTGCCAGCAGTTTTGGACTAGCGGGGCAAGAGACCCAGTACTTC.

The J gene is TRBJ1-2, the V gene TRBV28; TRBD1 aligns across 8 bases. V was clipped by 6 bases and J by 7 bases; unmatched bases: 4. The V gene's germline CDR1 is MDHEN and CDR2 SYDVKM. The CDR3 extends over 12 amino acids. For the CDR3, the DNA is TGTGCCAGCAGCGTCCAGGGGGCTGGCTACACCTTC. Its translation is CASSVQGAGYTF.

CDR3 DNA: TGTGCCAGCAGCCCCCGGACATTATACAATGAGCAGTTCTTC. Translated, it gives CASSPRTLYNEQFF. The rearrangement uses TRBV11-2 and TRBJ2-1, with D perhaps TRBD1 (5 bases). V lost 5 bases, J lost 4 bases, and 12 bases lay in between. This CDR3 has 14 amino acids. Germline CDR1 SGHAT, CDR2 FQNNGV.

The chain employs TRBV15 and TRBJ2-1; unclear D gene. This CDR3 region has 13 residues. Germline V gene data show CDR1 as LNHNV and CDR2 as YYDKDF (reference sequence). Trimming shortened V by 3 bases and J by 5 bases, and 8 bases separated the two germline ends. CDR3 sequence reads: CATSRIRNNEQFF. CDR3 bases: TGTGCCACCAGCAGGATAAGGAACAATGAGCAGTTCTTC.

The rearrangement joins TRBV7-9 to TRBJ1-1; D gene unclear. The CDR3 runs 16 residues. Deletions cut 5 bases from V and 3 bases from J, with 19 bases between. Germline values: CDR1 SEHNR, CDR2 FQNEAQ (reference sequence). The CDR3 nucleotides read TGTGCCAGCAGCCCCGGAGGGAGACCAGGACACACTGAAGCTTTCTTT. As protein: CASSPGGRPGHTEAFF.

The CDR3 DNA reads TGTGCCTGGAGCCGAGGGGGAGAGCAGTACTTC. Protein sequence: CAWSRGGEQYF. The chain has TRBV30 and TRBJ2-7; weak D call: TRBD1 (6 bases). Per germline, CDR1 GTSNPN and CDR2 SVGIG (reference sequence). V was shortened by 3 bases and J by 7 bases, with 10 bases between the two germline ends. The CDR3 is made up of 11 amino acids.

V and J are TRBV18 and TRBJ2-5; D is uncertain. Trimming removed 0 bases at V and 2 bases at J, with 7 bases between. CDR3 length: 14 residues. In germline, CDR1 is KGHSH, CDR2 LQKENI. DNA for the CDR3: TGTGCCAGCTCACCACCCAGCCTACAAGAGACCCAGTACTTC. As protein: CASSPPSLQETQYF.

The chain links TRBV19 to TRBJ2-5, with a tentative D call TRBD1 (6 bases). From germline, CDR1 is LNHDA and CDR2 SQIVND (reference sequence). Trimming cost V 9 bases and J 4 bases, with 12 bases left between them. CDR3 size: 12 residues. The CDR3 DNA sequence: TGTGCCAGCAGGGGAGTTCCAGAGACCCAGTACTTC. Protein product: CASRGVPETQYF.

This chain uses TRBV11-2 with TRBJ2-5; the D gene is possibly TRBD2 (5 bases). The germline gives CDR1 SGHAT, CDR2 FQNNGV. With 4 bases removed from V and 5 bases from J, the gap between germline ends came to 17 bases. This CDR3 is built from 15 residues. The CDR3 loop is CASSSARGETETQYF. The DNA of the CDR3 is TGTGCCAGCAGCTCAGCTCGGGGTGAGACGGAGACCCAGTACTTC.

The chain has TRBV6-5 and TRBJ1-1; D is uncertain. This CDR3 region has 14 residues. V was clipped by 5 bases and J by 4 bases, with 14 bases between them. The germline gives CDR1 MNHEY, CDR2 SVGAGI. For the CDR3, the DNA is TGTGCCAGCAGTACTAGGGTAGGATCCACTGAAGCTTTCTTT. It specifies CASSTRVGSTEAFF.

This rearrangement joins TRBV4-1 to TRBJ2-7, with TRBD1 identical over 7 bases. The V gene end was trimmed by 3 bases and the J gene end by 7 bases; junction bases not matched to a gene: 12. CDR1 is MGHRA, CDR2 YSYEKL, per germline. The CDR3 spans 15 residues. CDR3 bases: TGCGCCAGCAGCCATCCTCCTCAGGGGGTTCGGGAGCAGTACTTC. The encoded protein is CASSHPPQGVREQYF.

The V call is TRBV29-1, the J call TRBJ2-1; D might be TRBD1 or TRBD2, each matching 6 bases. Germline CDR1 is SQVTM and CDR2 is ANQGSEA. V shed 5 bases and J shed 1 base, with 12 bases lying between them. CDR3 length: 14 amino acids. The CDR3 DNA sequence: TGCAGCGTTAGGGGGGTGGGGTCCTACAATGAGCAGTTCTTC. It encodes CSVRGVGSYNEQFF.

Here the CDR3 reads CASSMRPGIFSGNTIYF. The DNA for the CDR3 is TGTGCCAGCAGCATGCGGCCGGGTATTTTCTCTGGAAACACCATATATTTT. The chain has TRBV9 and TRBJ1-3, with D hard to call. Germline V gene lookup returns CDR1 SGDLS and CDR2 YYNGEE. Trimming left V 4 bases short and J 0 bases short, with 17 bases between. The CDR3 totals 17 residues.

V and J are TRBV5-5 and TRBJ1-1, with D perhaps TRBD1 (6 bases). Germline V gives CDR1 SGHKS, CDR2 YYEKEE (reference sequence). V lost 4 bases and J lost 4, with 17 bases in between. CDR3 size: 15 residues. CDR3 sequence: CASSPLTGRGTEAFF. CDR3 bases: TGTGCCAGCAGCCCCCTCACAGGGCGGGGCACTGAAGCTTTCTTT. Combining the CDR3 with reference TRBV5-5 and TRBJ1-1 gives the whole variable domain DAGVTQSPTHLIKTRGQQVTLRCSPISGHKSVSWYQQVLGQGPQFIFQYYEKEERGRGNFPDRFSARQFPNYSSELNVNALLLGDSALYLCASSPLTGRGTEAFFGQGTRLTVV.

The chain uses TRBV6-1 and TRBJ2-7; no firm D call. Germline assignment: CDR1 MNHNS and CDR2 SASEGT. The CDR3 is made up of 14 amino acids. V lost 3 bases and J lost 1, with 10 bases in between. For the CDR3, the DNA is TGTGCCAGCAGTGACCGGTTGAGTTCCTACGAGCAGTACTTC. Translated: CASSDRLSSYEQYF.

The chain links TRBV21-1 to TRBJ1-1; the DNA was not used to check the table's D call, TRBD1. TRBV21-1 is given as a pseudogene. The CDR3 runs 15 residues. The CDR3 reads CASSKRSRGNTEAFF. The CDR3 DNA sequence: TGTGCCAGCAGCAAAAGAAGCAGGGGGAACACTGAAGCTTTCTTT.

This chain connects TRBV27 to TRBJ1-1, with 8 bases that match TRBD1. There are 13 residues in the CDR3. Germline V gives CDR1 MNHEY, CDR2 SMNVEV (reference sequence). The V segment lost 8 bases and the J segment 4 bases; nucleotides outside the gene matches: 6. CDR3 nucleotides: TGTGCCAGCGAGAGGACAGGGAGCACTGAAGCTTTCTTT. Its protein product is CASERTGSTEAFF.

This chain uses TRBV25-1 with TRBJ2-7; 11 bases agree with TRBD1. Losses at the gene ends were 6 bases for V and 3 bases for J; bases not matched to a gene: 4. Germline V gives CDR1 MGHDK, CDR2 SYGVNS. The CDR3 is 14 residues long. CDR3 in DNA: TGTGCCAGCAGCTTGGGACAGGGGGTCTACGAGCAGTACTTC. Translation gives CASSLGQGVYEQYF.